What follows are 28 T cell receptor beta chains derived from one specimen sequenced in a study of T cell repertoires in cytomegalovirus infection. These receptors' targets are unknown. Each CDR3 protein gets one entry after TCRdb re-called the reads with MiXCR. The data contain some 700,000 distinct CDR3 sequences, around a third of them seen just once; the ten biggest clones take up over 15%. The material was cultured PBMCs, obtained from culture after CMV antigen stimulation. Receptor source: a human donor in good health (CMV status not recorded). Some clones in this sample may be carry-over from other donors' samples.

Concerning this clonotype itself: Compared with germline, one end of the junction differs, possibly owing to a read error. The rearrangement uses TRBV6-1 and TRBJ2-4, with TRBD1 matching over 9 bases. CDR3 length: 13 amino acids. The germline V gene has CDR1 MNHNS and CDR2 SASEGT. CDR3 nucleotide sequence: TGTGCCAGCAGTGAAGCCCCCCGGGACAGGGTACACTTC. Protein product: CASSEAPRDRVHF.

This clonotype was picked up a small number of times. The chain combines TRBV5-4 with TRBJ2-7; 15 nucleotides line up with TRBD2. J gave up 2 bases and V 0 bases, and 6 bases lay outside the gene matches. Germline V gives CDR1 SGHNT, CDR2 YYREEE (reference sequence). The CDR3 contains 18 residues. This chain's CDR3 is CASSLEGLAGGSTYEQYF. For the CDR3, the DNA is TGTGCCAGCAGCTTGGAGGGACTAGCGGGGGGATCAACCTACGAGCAGTACTTC.

This clonotype was counted between two and nine times. The chain joins TRBV7-2 to TRBJ2-5; no clear D gene. CDR1 is SGHTA, CDR2 FQGNSA, per germline. The V end was cut by 5 bases, the J end by 5 bases, with 18 bases between. CDR3 length equals 15 residues. The CDR3 loop is CASSTSTQAEETQYF. The CDR3, as DNA: TGTGCCAGCAGCACCTCGACCCAGGCAGAGGAGACCCAGTACTTC.

The chain couples TRBV11-2 to TRBJ2-5, with D maybe TRBD2 (5 bases). Trimming pared 0 bases from V and 5 bases from J, leaving 16 bases between. CDR1 is SGHAT, CDR2 FQNNGV, per germline. The CDR3 has 16 amino acids. CDR3 amino acids: CASSLEPLGIAETQYF. The CDR3 DNA is TGTGCCAGCAGCTTAGAACCACTGGGGATAGCGGAGACCCAGTACTTC.

The chain carries TRBV6-2 or TRBV6-3 and TRBJ2-7; 7 bases align to TRBD2. The CDR3 spans 14 residues. The V gene's germline CDR1 is MNHEY and CDR2 SVGEGT. Germline trimming cut 0 bases from V and 4 bases from J; bases unmatched to any gene: 3. CDR3 DNA sequence: TGTGCCAGCAGTTACTCTTTCGGGAGGTACGAGCAGTACTTC. Translation: CASSYSFGRYEQYF.

The rearrangement links TRBV27 to TRBJ1-5; 7 bases are shared with TRBD1. The CDR3 covers 16 residues. J gave up 3 bases and V 5 bases, and 10 bases lay outside the gene matches. CDR1 and CDR2 from the germline V gene are MNHEY and SMNVEV (reference sequence). The CDR3: CASSPTGEGNNQPQHF. In DNA form, the CDR3 reads TGTGCCAGCAGTCCTACAGGGGAAGGAAACAATCAGCCCCAGCATTTT.

The chain is built from TRBV15 and TRBJ2-7, with 7 bases lining up with TRBD2. The CDR3 extends over 16 amino acids. Germline CDR1 LNHNV, CDR2 YYDKDF (reference sequence). Unmatched junction bases numbered 6, after V lost 0 bases and J lost 1 base. The CDR3 loop is CATSRDWGGGSYEQYF. CDR3 DNA: TGTGCCACCAGCAGAGATTGGGGGGGTGGTTCCTACGAGCAGTACTTC.

The rearrangement joins TRBV29-1 to TRBJ2-3, with D possibly TRBD2 on 6 matching bases. The length of the CDR3 is 18 residues. Germline CDR1 and CDR2: SQVTM and ANQGSEA. Trimming left V 0 bases short and J 1 base short, with 20 bases between. CDR3 protein: CSVEDLDFQRVGTDTQYF. The CDR3, as DNA: TGCAGCGTTGAAGATCTTGACTTCCAGCGGGTTGGCACAGATACGCAGTATTTT.

The chain recombines TRBV2 with TRBJ2-1; 7 bases map to TRBD2. Germline V gene sequence: CDR1 SNHLY, CDR2 FYNNEI. The ends lost 4 bases at V and 3 bases at J; junction bases unmatched: 6. CDR3 length equals 15 residues. As DNA, the CDR3 is TGTGCCAGCAGTGTTTTAGCTAGCGGCTACAATGAGCAGTTCTTC. Its protein is CASSVLASGYNEQFF.

This clonotype was observed a few times. The V gene is TRBV7-6, the J gene TRBJ1-3; D unclear. Per the germline V gene, CDR1 is SGHVS and CDR2 is FNYEAQ. There are 16 residues in the CDR3. V shed 2 bases and J shed 4 bases, with 15 bases lying between them. Here the CDR3 reads CASSLLGAGAGNTIYF. The DNA for the CDR3 is TGTGCCAGCAGCTTACTTGGAGCGGGCGCGGGAAACACCATATATTTT. Full variable domain (rest looked up from reference TRBV7-6 and TRBJ1-3): GAGVSQSPRYKVTKRGQDVALRCDPISGHVSLYWYRQALGQGPEFLTYFNYEAQQDKSGLPNDRFSAERPEGSISTLTIQRTEQRDSAMYRCASSLLGAGAGNTIYFGEGSWLTVV.

This clonotype was found a few times. The V and J genes are TRBV10-3 and TRBJ2-2; a weak D match, TRBD1 (5 bases). Trimming shortened V by 8 bases and J by 1 base, and 11 bases separated the two germline ends. CDR3 length: 14 residues. Germline CDR1 reads ENHRY; CDR2 reads SYGVKD. The CDR3 nucleotides read TGTGCCATCGCAGGGAAGAAGAACACCGGGGAGCTGTTTTTT. This translates into CAIAGKKNTGELFF.

The J gene is TRBJ2-1, the V gene TRBV12-5, with D unresolved. Per the germline V gene, CDR1 is LGHNT and CDR2 is FRNRAP. The CDR3 is 13 amino acids. The germline V and J ends were trimmed by 6 bases and 4 bases, with 10 bases remaining between them. The DNA of the CDR3 is TGTGCTAGTGGCGTACAAGAATACAATGAGCAGTTCTTC. Amino acids: CASGVQEYNEQFF.

This clonotype was recorded many times. The chain links TRBV7-2 to TRBJ2-3, with D possibly TRBD2 on 6 matching bases. CDR3 length equals 15 residues. The ends were cut back, 7 bases at V and 1 base at J, with 15 bases in the middle. Germline assignment: CDR1 SGHTA and CDR2 FQGNSA. This chain's CDR3 is CASTSSWRGTDTQYF. The DNA for the CDR3 is TGTGCCAGCACCTCCTCTTGGAGGGGCACAGATACGCAGTATTTT.

A few counts support this clonotype. The genes are TRBV4-1 and TRBJ1-4, with TRBD1 matching over 9 bases. The CDR3 has 15 residues. After removal of 4 bases from V and 8 bases from J, the junction contained 8 bases not matched to a gene. Looked up from germline, CDR1 is MGHRA and CDR2 is YSYEKL. The DNA for the CDR3 is TGCGCCAGCAGCCCCGGGGACAGGGTTGTGGAAAAACTGTTTTTT. It codes for CASSPGDRVVEKLFF.

This chain's CDR3 is CASTLDSRANVLTF. The CDR3 region has the DNA TGTGCCAGCACCCTCGACAGTCGGGCCAACGTCCTGACTTTC. The chain has TRBV7-4 and TRBJ2-6; D may be TRBD1 (5 bases). Germline lookup yields CDR1 SGHVT and CDR2 SQSDAQ. The CDR3 has 14 amino acids. V was trimmed by 7 bases and J by 5 bases, leaving 12 bases between them.

In this sample, this clonotype turned up a few times. This chain connects TRBV25-1 to TRBJ2-2; 11 nucleotides match TRBD2. This CDR3 has 15 amino acids. The V segment lost 4 bases and the J segment 6 bases; nucleotides outside the gene matches: 4. Germline V gives CDR1 MGHDK, CDR2 SYGVNS. The CDR3 region has the DNA TGTGCCAGCAGTGGTCTAGCGGGAGGCCCCGGGGAGCTGTTTTTT. Its protein product is CASSGLAGGPGELFF.

In its sample, this clonotype was seen once. The CDR3 does not close with the conserved phenylalanine or tryptophan, likely indicating a read error. The chain recombines TRBV7-2 with TRBJ2-5; TRBD2 is a possible D gene (7 bases). Germline V gene data show CDR1 as SGHTA and CDR2 as FQGNSA. This CDR3 spans 17 amino acids. Written as DNA, the CDR3 is TGTGCCAGCAGCTTAGGTGGGGCGGGGGCCCCCCAAGCGACCCAGTACGTC. Translating gives CASSLGGAGAPQATQYV.

The chain uses TRBV27 and TRBJ1-1; D uncertain. V lost 4 bases and J lost 4, with 10 bases in between. The CDR3 covers 13 residues. Per germline, CDR1 MNHEY and CDR2 SMNVEV (reference sequence). Here the CDR3 DNA reads TGTGCCAGCAGTTACGGATGGCGCACTGAAGCTTTCTTT. Amino acid sequence: CASSYGWRTEAFF.

J is TRBJ1-1 and V is TRBV24-1, with TRBD1 matching over 8 bases. The V segment lost 3 bases and the J segment 1 base; nucleotides outside the gene matches: 3. Germline CDR1 and CDR2: KGHDR and SFDVKD. The CDR3 loop spans 15 amino acids. The CDR3 loop is CATSDTGQANTEAFF. The DNA for the CDR3 is TGTGCCACCAGTGATACGGGACAGGCGAACACTGAAGCTTTCTTT.

V and J are TRBV7-9 and TRBJ1-1; 7 bases fit TRBD1. The CDR3 is 12 amino acids. Germline V CDR1 and CDR2: SEHNR, FQNEAQ (reference sequence). Trimming took 10 bases from V and 1 from J; bases not matched to a gene: 3. As DNA, the CDR3 is TGTGCCACGGACAGGAGGAACACTGAAGCTTTCTTT. Translating it yields CATDRRNTEAFF. The variable domain in full, with the rest retrieved from reference TRBV7-9 and TRBJ1-1, is DTGVSQNPRHKITKRGQNVTFRCDPISEHNRLYWYRQTLGQGPEFLTYFQNEAQLEKSRLLSDRFSAERPKGSFSTLEIQRTEQGDSAMYLCATDRRNTEAFFGQGTRLTVV.

This clonotype was seen more than once but under ten times. The rearrangement joins TRBV4-1 to TRBJ2-1; TRBD2 aligns across 11 bases. V lost 2 bases and J lost 10; bases outside the gene matches: 7. Germline assignment: CDR1 MGHRA and CDR2 YSYEKL. The CDR3 loop spans 15 amino acids. The CDR3 region is CASSQPLAGASEQFF. CDR3 in DNA: TGCGCCAGCAGCCAACCACTAGCGGGGGCGAGCGAGCAGTTCTTC.

The chain has TRBV11-2 and TRBJ2-7; 10 bases are shared with TRBD1. CDR1 is SGHAT and CDR2 is FQNNGV in the germline V gene. V was pared by 5 bases and J by 4 bases, with 5 bases of the junction left unmatched. The CDR3 extends over 14 amino acids. DNA for the CDR3: TGTGCCAGCAGCATCCCGGGACAGGGGTACGAGCAGTACTTC. Residues: CASSIPGQGYEQYF.

This clonotype was seen more than once but under ten times. The chain has TRBV10-2 and TRBJ1-2, with 9 bases identical to TRBD1. Germline V lookup: CDR1 WSHSY, CDR2 SAAADI. After removal of 6 bases from V and 5 bases from J, the junction contained 4 bases not matched to a gene. The length of the CDR3 is 13 residues. The CDR3 DNA follows: TGCGCCAGCAGGGACAGGGGACGTTATGGCTACACCTTC. Protein product: CASRDRGRYGYTF.

This clonotype was seen ten or more times. V is TRBV7-2 and J is TRBJ2-1; D possibly matches TRBD1 or TRBD2 (5 bases each). Germline CDR1 SGHTA, CDR2 FQGNSA. V lost 5 bases and J 3 bases, leaving 17 bases between the germline ends. The length of the CDR3 is 16 residues. Here the CDR3 DNA reads TGTGCCAGCAGCCGCGAGGGTGGGGGAAACTACAATGAGCAGTTCTTC. It yields the protein CASSREGGGNYNEQFF.

This clonotype occurred many times. The chain uses TRBV7-2 and TRBJ2-5; 8 nucleotides align to TRBD2. CDR1 SGHTA and CDR2 FQGNSA come from the germline V gene. Trimming removed 1 base from V and 4 bases from J; junction bases left unmatched: 2. The CDR3 runs to 14 residues. The CDR3 nucleotides are TGTGCCAGCAGCTTAGTAGCGGGATCAGAGACCCAGTACTTC. As protein: CASSLVAGSETQYF.

This clonotype has only a few counts. The gene calls are TRBV6-2 or TRBV6-3 and TRBJ2-1; D is unresolved. Germline CDR1 MNHEY, CDR2 SVGEGT. This CDR3 comprises 13 residues. V lost 3 bases, J lost 11 bases, and 14 bases lay in between. The CDR3 nucleotides read TGTGCCAGCAGTTATTCCTCCCCTCGGAAGCAGTTCTTC. Its translation is CASSYSSPRKQFF.

This clonotype appeared a few times. This chain links TRBV6-1 with TRBJ2-3, with TRBD2 matching 7 bases. This CDR3 comprises 15 residues. J lost 1 base, V lost 7 bases, and 8 bases had no gene match. Looked up from germline, CDR1 is MNHNS and CDR2 is SASEGT. This chain's CDR3 is CASTVWAGGTDTQYF. Written as DNA, the CDR3 is TGTGCCAGCACCGTCTGGGCGGGAGGCACAGATACGCAGTATTTT.

The CDR3 region has the DNA TGCAGCGCTCGGACAGGATACACTGAAGCTTTCTTT. Translating gives CSARTGYTEAFF. The chain uses TRBV29-1 and TRBJ1-1; 7 nucleotides match TRBD1. The CDR3 consists of 12 residues. V trimming: 7 bases; J trimming: 3 bases; junction bases outside the gene matches: 5. Germline CDR1 SQVTM, CDR2 ANQGSEA.